Each of the 18 T cell receptor beta chains below was sequenced from the same sample in a study of tissue T cells after allogeneic stem cell transplantation. Profiled with immunoSEQ multiplex PCR; TCRdb holds only in-frame clones, not every one. The table shows around 24,000 clones, with roughly nine tenths occurring only once. The sequences come from blood, collected before transplantation. The receptors stem from an older male donor who later had graft-versus-host disease after an allogeneic stem cell transplant.

This sequence joins TRBV27 and TRBJ2-6; D is uncertain. The CDR3 has 16 amino acids. Germline CDR1 and CDR2: MNHEY and SMNVEV (reference sequence). Between the trimmed V and J ends, which lost 8 bases and 4 bases, there was a span of 18 bases. Written as DNA, the CDR3 is TGTGCCAGCGTCCAGGCCATGGTCCCCGGGGCCAACGTCCTGACTTTC. It encodes CASVQAMVPGANVLTF.

The chain is built from TRBV6-6 and TRBJ2-1; no definite D call. The CDR3 length is 14 residues. The germline V gene encodes CDR1 MNHNY and CDR2 SVGAGI (reference sequence). Deletions cut 5 bases from V and 5 bases from J, with 13 bases between. The CDR3 bases are TGTGCCAGCAGTAACCCCAAACGGAACAATGAGCAGTTCTTC. This codes for CASSNPKRNNEQFF.

The chain combines TRBV3-1 (or the pseudogene TRBV3-2) with TRBJ2-5; TRBD2 matches at 14 bases. The CDR3 spans 16 residues. Germline V gene sequence: CDR1 LGHDT, CDR2 YNNKEL (reference sequence). Trimming took 4 bases from V and 3 from J; bases not matched to a gene: 4. Here the CDR3 reads CASSPRTSGGKETQYF. The CDR3 DNA reads as TGTGCCAGCAGCCCCAGGACTAGCGGGGGGAAAGAGACCCAGTACTTC.

The chain joins TRBV19 to TRBJ2-5; TRBD1 matches 7 bases. J was trimmed by 8 bases and V by 4 bases; bases with no gene match: 7. The CDR3 has 13 amino acids. Germline V gives CDR1 LNHDA, CDR2 SQIVND (reference sequence). CDR3 residues: CASSTGTAGTQYF. In DNA form, the CDR3 reads TGTGCCAGTAGTACAGGGACAGCCGGTACCCAGTACTTC.

The rearrangement uses TRBV11-2 and TRBJ2-5; no definite D call. Germline CDR1 and CDR2: SGHAT and FQNNGV. The V end lost 10 bases, the J end lost 2 bases, and 14 bases lay between the germline ends. The CDR3 has 13 residues. Here the CDR3 reads CANGVRLQETQYF. CDR3 bases: TGTGCCAATGGGGTCAGACTGCAAGAGACCCAGTACTTC.

The chain uses TRBV12-3 or TRBV12-4 and TRBJ1-6; no clear D. The CDR3 consists of 12 residues. V lost 7 bases and J 7 bases, leaving 8 bases between the germline ends. The CDR3 nucleotides read TGTGCCAGCACCCAGAACAATTCACCCCTCCACTTT. Amino acids: CASTQNNSPLHF.

V is TRBV6-4 and J is TRBJ2-7; D remains ambiguous. The germline CDR1 and CDR2 sequences are MRHNA and SNTAGT. V was trimmed by 4 bases and J by 2 bases, leaving 12 bases between them. The CDR3 spans 14 residues. The CDR3 region is CASSGRTVAYEQYF. DNA for the CDR3: TGTGCCAGCAGTGGTAGGACGGTGGCCTACGAGCAGTACTTC.

The V call is TRBV28, the J call TRBJ2-5; 10 nucleotides agree with TRBD1. CDR3 length: 16 residues. The germline V gene encodes CDR1 MDHEN and CDR2 SYDVKM. The trim removed 5 bases at V and 4 bases at J, leaving 10 bases unmatched. The CDR3 loop reads CASSNQLRDRGETQYF. The CDR3 nucleotides are TGTGCCAGCAGTAACCAACTCCGGGACAGGGGAGAGACCCAGTACTTC.

The CDR3 region is CASSFYTGSRETQYF. Here the CDR3 DNA reads TGCGCCAGCAGCTTTTATACAGGGTCGCGAGAGACCCAGTACTTC. The J gene is TRBJ2-5, the V gene TRBV5-1; tentative D call: TRBD1 (6 bases). The V end lost 2 bases, the J end lost 4 bases, and 15 bases lay between the germline ends. CDR1 and CDR2 (germline): SGHRS, YFSETQ. The CDR3 spans 15 residues.

The CDR3 spells CASSRASGANVLTF. In nucleotides, the CDR3 is TGTGCCAGCAGTCGCGCCTCTGGGGCCAACGTCCTGACTTTC. The chain links TRBV7-2 to TRBJ2-6; D gene uncertain. This CDR3 spans 14 amino acids. CDR1 is SGHTA and CDR2 is FQGNSA in the germline V gene. V was pared by 6 bases and J by 0 bases, with 6 bases between.

The rearrangement uses TRBV7-9 and TRBJ2-4; 7 nucleotides line up with TRBD1. Trimming took 5 bases from V and 1 from J; bases not matched to a gene: 2. The CDR3 spans 14 residues. Germline V gene lookup returns CDR1 SEHNR and CDR2 FQNEAQ (reference sequence). DNA of the CDR3: TGTGCCAGCAGCCAGACAGGGGCCAAAAACATTCAGTACTTC. It translates to CASSQTGAKNIQYF. Together with reference TRBV7-9 and TRBJ2-4, the CDR3 gives the full variable domain: DTGVSQNPRHKITKRGQNVTFRCDPISEHNRLYWYRQTLGQGPEFLTYFQNEAQLEKSRLLSDRFSAERPKGSFSTLEIQRTEQGDSAMYLCASSQTGAKNIQYFGAGTRLSVL.

The chain has TRBV2 and TRBJ2-2; TRBD2 is a possible D gene (5 bases). V was clipped by 8 bases and J by 6 bases, with 19 bases between them. The V gene's germline CDR1 is SNHLY and CDR2 FYNNEI. The CDR3 has 15 residues. The CDR3 spells CASVEARTRSGELFF. The CDR3 region has the DNA TGTGCCAGCGTCGAAGCACGGACTCGCTCCGGGGAGCTGTTTTTT.

The chain uses TRBV19 and TRBJ1-1; 9 positions agree with TRBD1. The CDR3 is 14 amino acids. Germline V gene data show CDR1 as LNHDA and CDR2 as SQIVND (reference sequence). V shed 5 bases, J shed 5 bases, and the junction held 6 bases outside the gene matches. The CDR3 coding sequence is TGTGCCAGTAGTGCGCGGGACAGGGCTACTGAAGCTTTCTTT. Translated, it gives CASSARDRATEAFF.

V is TRBV2 and J is TRBJ2-3; 8 bases line up with TRBD2. The germline V gene has CDR1 SNHLY and CDR2 FYNNEI. Trimming cost V 4 bases and J 2 bases; bases outside gene matches: 5. The CDR3 length is 15 residues. CDR3 sequence: CASSVRRGVTDTQYF. For the CDR3, the DNA is TGTGCCAGCAGTGTAAGGCGGGGGGTCACAGATACGCAGTATTTT.

This chain connects TRBV27 to TRBJ1-5, with 11 bases that match TRBD1. This CDR3 region has 16 residues. V was clipped by 3 bases and J by 2 bases; unmatched bases: 3. Germline V gene sequence: CDR1 MNHEY, CDR2 SMNVEV (reference sequence). This CDR3 reads CASSFGTGGGNQPQHF. The CDR3 coding sequence is TGTGCCAGCAGTTTTGGGACAGGGGGAGGCAATCAGCCCCAGCATTTT.

The count of this clone is one. The rearrangement uses TRBV2 and TRBJ2-7, with a tentative D call TRBD2 (5 bases). CDR1 and CDR2 (germline): SNHLY, FYNNEI. The germline V and J ends were trimmed by 8 bases and 6 bases, with 8 bases remaining between them. The CDR3 has 10 amino acids. The CDR3 protein is CASAGIEQYF. DNA for the CDR3: TGTGCCAGCGCCGGGATCGAGCAGTACTTC.

This sequence joins TRBV3-1 (or the pseudogene TRBV3-2) and TRBJ2-2, with a tentative D call TRBD2 (5 bases). This CDR3 contains 14 residues. V lost 1 base, J lost 5 bases, and 8 bases lay in between. Looked up from germline, CDR1 is LGHDT and CDR2 is YNNKEL (reference sequence). DNA for the CDR3: TGTGCCAGCAGCCAAGTTATAGCGACCGGGGAGCTGTTTTTT. Its translation is CASSQVIATGELFF.

This clone was counted between two and nine times. The V call is TRBV28, the J call TRBJ1-6; tentatively, D is TRBD1 (5 bases). The CDR3 consists of 16 residues. Germline V gene sequence: CDR1 MDHEN, CDR2 SYDVKM. V lost 4 bases and J 6 bases, leaving 16 bases between the germline ends. The CDR3 loop is CASSSSKQGFNSPLHF. The CDR3 nucleotides are TGTGCCAGCAGTTCATCCAAGCAGGGATTTAATTCACCCCTCCACTTT.